This TCR beta chain was captured in a study of T cell repertoires in ileal Crohn's disease. Worth noting for this clone: No antigen is known for it.

Patients were adults with ileal or ileocolonic Crohn's disease needing resection. This CDR3 has 18 residues. Germline V lookup: CDR1 ENHRY, CDR2 SYGVKD. Trimming removed 5 bases from V and 2 bases from J; junction bases left unmatched: 10. Each sample's TCRB immunosequencing used 450 to 550 nanograms of biopsy DNA. Only in-frame clones appear in the TCRdb table, and some are missing; sequencing was by immunoSEQ multiplex PCR. This sample carries just under 7,500 clones, 80% to 90% of them seen once, and the ten largest clones take 7% to 9%. Points from the study as a whole: High-frequency clones were more common in sorted CD8 than CD4 cells. All patients with clonality above 26.8% had endoscopic recurrence.

Sequenced sample: ileal tissue. V is TRBV10-3 and J is TRBJ2-3; 13 bases line up with TRBD2. The receptor was isolated from an adult with Crohn's disease. CDR3 region: CAISSGLAGRVVTDTQYF. CDR3 DNA: TGTGCCATCAGTTCGGGACTAGCGGGAAGGGTAGTCACAGATACGCAGTATTTT.